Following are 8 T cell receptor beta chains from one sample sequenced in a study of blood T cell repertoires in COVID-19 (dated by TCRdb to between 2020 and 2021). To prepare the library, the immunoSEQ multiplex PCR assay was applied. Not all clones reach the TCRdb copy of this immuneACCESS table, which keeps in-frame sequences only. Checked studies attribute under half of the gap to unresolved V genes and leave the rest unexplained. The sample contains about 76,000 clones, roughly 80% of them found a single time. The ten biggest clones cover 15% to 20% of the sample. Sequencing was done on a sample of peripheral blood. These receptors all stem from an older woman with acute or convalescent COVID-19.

The CDR3 loop reads CASSPTGSPYEQYF. DNA for the CDR3: TGTGCCAGCAGCCCCACAGGGTCTCCCTACGAGCAGTACTTC. V usage is TRBV7-2 and J usage is TRBJ2-7; a possible D gene is TRBD1 (6 bases). CDR1 is SGHTA and CDR2 is FQGNSA in the germline V gene. Trimming cost V 5 bases and J 2 bases, with 13 bases left between them. This CDR3 spans 14 amino acids.

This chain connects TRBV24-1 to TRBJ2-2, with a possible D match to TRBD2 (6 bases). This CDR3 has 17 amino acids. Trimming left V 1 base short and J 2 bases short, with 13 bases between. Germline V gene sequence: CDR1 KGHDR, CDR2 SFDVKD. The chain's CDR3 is CATSDFWGTLNTGELFF. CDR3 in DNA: TGTGCCACCAGTGATTTTTGGGGGACTCTAAACACCGGGGAGCTGTTTTTT.

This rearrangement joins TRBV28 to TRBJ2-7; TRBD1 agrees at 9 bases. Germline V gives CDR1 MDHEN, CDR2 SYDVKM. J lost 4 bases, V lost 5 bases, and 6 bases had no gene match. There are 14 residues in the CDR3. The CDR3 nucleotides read TGTGCCAGCAGTACCCCGGGACAGGGTTACGAGCAGTACTTC. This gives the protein CASSTPGQGYEQYF.

CDR3 protein: CASSPLLGQGAGTGELFF. For the CDR3, the DNA is TGTGCCAGCAGCCCCTTACTTGGACAGGGGGCAGGAACCGGGGAGCTGTTTTTT. This chain links TRBV5-4 with TRBJ2-2; 11 nucleotides match TRBD1. V was clipped by 4 bases and J by 5 bases; unmatched bases: 13. This CDR3 has 18 residues. Germline CDR1 SGHNT, CDR2 YYREEE (reference sequence).

The CDR3 nucleotides read TGTGCCAGCAGCCCCCGGGTCCTCTCTAACTATGGCTACACCTTC. Translation: CASSPRVLSNYGYTF. V gene TRBV7-2 combines with J gene TRBJ1-2; unclear D gene. Trimming removed 5 bases at V and 0 bases at J, with 13 bases between. Germline CDR1 and CDR2: SGHTA and FQGNSA. This CDR3 contains 15 residues. The complete variable domain, with remaining parts taken from reference TRBV7-2 and TRBJ1-2, reads GAGVSQSPSNKVTEKGKDVELRCDPISGHTALYWYRQSLGQGLEFLIYFQGNSAPDKSGLPSDRFSAERTGGSVSTLTIQRTQQEDSAVYLCASSPRVLSNYGYTFGSGTRLTVV.

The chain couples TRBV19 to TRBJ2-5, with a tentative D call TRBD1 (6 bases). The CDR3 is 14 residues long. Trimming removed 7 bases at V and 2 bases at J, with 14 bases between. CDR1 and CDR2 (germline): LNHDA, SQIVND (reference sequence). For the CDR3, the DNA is TGTGCCAGTACCTCTAACGGACAGCAAGAGACCCAGTACTTC. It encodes CASTSNGQQETQYF.

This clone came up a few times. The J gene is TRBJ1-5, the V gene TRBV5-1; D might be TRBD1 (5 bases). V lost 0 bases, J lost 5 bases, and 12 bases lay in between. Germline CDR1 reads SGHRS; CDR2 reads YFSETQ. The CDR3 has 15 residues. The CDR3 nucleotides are TGCGCCAGCAGCTTGGAAGGACAACTTTATCAGCCCCAGCATTTT. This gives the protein CASSLEGQLYQPQHF.

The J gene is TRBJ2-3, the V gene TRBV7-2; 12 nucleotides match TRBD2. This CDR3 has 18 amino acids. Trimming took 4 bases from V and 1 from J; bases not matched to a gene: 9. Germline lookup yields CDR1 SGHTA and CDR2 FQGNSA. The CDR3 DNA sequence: TGTGCCAGCAGCTATAGCCCCCCTAGCGGGGGGGGCACAGATACGCAGTATTTT. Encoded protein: CASSYSPPSGGGTDTQYF.